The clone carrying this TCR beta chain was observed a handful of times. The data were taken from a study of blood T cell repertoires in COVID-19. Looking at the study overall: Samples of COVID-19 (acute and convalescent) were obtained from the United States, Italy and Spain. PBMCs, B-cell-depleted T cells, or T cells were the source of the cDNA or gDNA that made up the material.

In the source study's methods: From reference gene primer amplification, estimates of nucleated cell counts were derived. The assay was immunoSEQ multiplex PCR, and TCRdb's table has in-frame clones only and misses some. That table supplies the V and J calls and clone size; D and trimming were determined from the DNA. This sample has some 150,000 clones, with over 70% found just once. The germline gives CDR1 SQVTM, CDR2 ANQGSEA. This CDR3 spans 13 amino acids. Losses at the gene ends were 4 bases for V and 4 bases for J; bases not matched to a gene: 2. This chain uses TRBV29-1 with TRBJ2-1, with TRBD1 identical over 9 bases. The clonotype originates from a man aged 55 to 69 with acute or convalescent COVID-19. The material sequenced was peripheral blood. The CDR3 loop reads CSVVGQGYNEQFF. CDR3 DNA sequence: TGCAGCGTTGTGGGACAGGGTTACAATGAGCAGTTCTTC.